This entry concerns a single T cell receptor beta chain. The antigen is unknown. The CDR3 is 12 amino acids. PCR involved 60 Vbeta and 13 Jbeta primers. The assay was immunoSEQ multiplex PCR, and TCRdb's table has in-frame clones only and misses some. Among 150,000 to 250,000 clones listed, 75% to 85% were seen once. The data were obtained in a study of cytomegalovirus exposure and HLA in healthy donors. Findings of the study overall: The study assumed roughly uniform donor sequencing depth for presence/absence analyses. Using a false discovery rate of 0.05, a later analysis showed that 15,000 to 20,000 TCR beta sequences were associated with HLA alleles.

The chain carries TRBV21-1 and TRBJ2-1; the tabulated D call, TRBD2, remains unverified against the DNA. TRBV21-1 is a known pseudogene. The sequenced sample was PBMCs. The TCR comes from a woman aged 50 to 65 in good health and CMV-seropositive. CDR3 DNA sequence: TGTGCCTGGGGACTAGCGGGAGTTGAGCAGTTCTTC. It translates to CAWGLAGVEQFF.